A single sample is the source of the 9 T cell receptor beta chains below, sequenced in a study of early T cells in non-severe SARS-CoV-2 infection. TCRdb re-called the 5' RACE reads through MiXCR, storing one row per CDR3 protein. The sample contains tens of thousands of distinct CDR3 sequences, 10% to 15% of which appear only once. Sequencing was done on a sample of whole blood. These receptor sequences come from an adult who was a healthcare worker with PCR-confirmed SARS-CoV-2 infection or an uninfected control (not recorded which).

This clonotype was detected many times. The J gene is TRBJ1-1, the V gene TRBV6-1; 8 positions agree with TRBD1. The V segment lost 4 bases and the J segment 6 bases; nucleotides outside the gene matches: 4. The CDR3 contains 13 residues. Germline CDR1 and CDR2: MNHNS and SASEGT. The CDR3 sequence is CASSGQGSAEAFF. The CDR3, as DNA: TGTGCCAGCAGTGGACAGGGGAGCGCTGAAGCTTTCTTT.

This clonotype was picked up many times. The chain is built from TRBV20-1 and TRBJ2-1; 9 bases line up with TRBD1. CDR3 length equals 15 residues. CDR1 is DFQATT, CDR2 SNEGSKA, per germline (reference sequence). V was pared by 0 bases and J by 4 bases, with 4 bases of the junction left unmatched. The CDR3 loop is CSARERDRAYNEQFF. CDR3 nucleotide sequence: TGCAGTGCTAGAGAGAGGGACAGGGCTTACAATGAGCAGTTCTTC.

The rearrangement links TRBV20-1 to TRBJ1-5, with a possible D match to TRBD1 (6 bases). V lost 2 bases and J lost 1, with 18 bases in between. The CDR3 extends over 17 amino acids. The germline V gene has CDR1 DFQATT and CDR2 SNEGSKA (reference sequence). CDR3 sequence reads: CSARPYRRGSSNQPQHF. The CDR3 DNA reads TGCAGTGCTAGACCCTACAGGAGGGGGAGCAGCAATCAGCCCCAGCATTTT.

In its sample, this clonotype was seen many times. The chain joins TRBV19 to TRBJ1-4; D ambiguous. The V end lost 5 bases, the J end lost 0 bases, and 7 bases lay between the germline ends. This CDR3 has 14 amino acids. Germline CDR1 and CDR2: LNHDA and SQIVND (reference sequence). CDR3 sequence: CASSLGTTNEKLFF. CDR3 sequence (DNA): TGTGCCAGTAGTCTAGGGACAACTAATGAAAAACTGTTTTTT. The variable domain in full, completed from reference TRBV19 and TRBJ1-4, reads DGGITQSPKYLFRKEGQNVTLSCEQNLNHDAMYWYRQDPGQGLRLIYYSQIVNDFQKGDIAEGYSVSREKKESFPLTVTSAQKNPTAFYLCASSLGTTNEKLFFGSGTQLSVL.

The CDR3 is CASSESGTGIAKNIQYF. The CDR3 coding sequence is TGTGCCAGCAGTGAATCCGGGACGGGGATAGCCAAAAACATTCAGTACTTC. This sequence joins TRBV25-1 and TRBJ2-4, with D perhaps being TRBD1 or TRBD2 (5 bases each). The CDR3 has 17 residues. Germline CDR1 reads MGHDK; CDR2 reads SYGVNS. Trimming shortened V by 1 base and J by 0 bases, and 13 bases separated the two germline ends. Combining the CDR3 with reference TRBV25-1 and TRBJ2-4 gives the whole variable domain EADIYQTPRYLVIGTGKKITLECSQTMGHDKMYWYQQDPGMELHLIHYSYGVNSTEKGDLSSESTVSRIRTEHFPLTLESARPSHTSQYLCASSESGTGIAKNIQYFGAGTRLSVL.

This clonotype has at least ten counts. The rearrangement uses TRBV9 and TRBJ1-6; TRBD1 is a possible D gene (5 bases). V was shortened by 0 bases and J by 5 bases, with 6 bases between the two germline ends. This CDR3 is 14 amino acids long. Germline V gene lookup returns CDR1 SGDLS and CDR2 YYNGEE. CDR3 region: CASSVGGNNSPLHF. For the CDR3, the DNA is TGTGCCAGCAGCGTAGGGGGGAATAATTCACCCCTCCACTTT.

The chain employs TRBV10-3 and TRBJ2-1; 8 bases fit TRBD2. Germline V gene sequence: CDR1 ENHRY, CDR2 SYGVKD. This CDR3 contains 16 residues. J lost 7 bases, V lost 4 bases, and 12 bases had no gene match. The CDR3 protein is CAISASRERGSNEQFF. The CDR3 bases are TGTGCCATCAGTGCGAGCAGGGAGCGGGGGAGTAATGAGCAGTTCTTC.

CDR3 sequence reads: CSAPTNYQETQYF. CDR3 in DNA: TGCAGTGCACCGACAAACTACCAAGAGACCCAGTACTTC. The chain has TRBV20-1 and TRBJ2-5; D call uncertain. The length of the CDR3 is 13 residues. Germline values: CDR1 DFQATT, CDR2 SNEGSKA (reference sequence). Trimming took 6 bases from V and 0 from J, leaving 11 bases between them.

This sequence joins TRBV7-6 and TRBJ2-7; D unclear. This CDR3 has 13 amino acids. From germline, CDR1 is SGHVS and CDR2 FNYEAQ. Trimming removed 4 bases from V and 6 bases from J, with 13 bases in between. CDR3 residues: CASSSQTSGEQYF. The CDR3 nucleotides read TGTGCCAGCAGCTCCCAGACTTCTGGCGAGCAGTACTTC.